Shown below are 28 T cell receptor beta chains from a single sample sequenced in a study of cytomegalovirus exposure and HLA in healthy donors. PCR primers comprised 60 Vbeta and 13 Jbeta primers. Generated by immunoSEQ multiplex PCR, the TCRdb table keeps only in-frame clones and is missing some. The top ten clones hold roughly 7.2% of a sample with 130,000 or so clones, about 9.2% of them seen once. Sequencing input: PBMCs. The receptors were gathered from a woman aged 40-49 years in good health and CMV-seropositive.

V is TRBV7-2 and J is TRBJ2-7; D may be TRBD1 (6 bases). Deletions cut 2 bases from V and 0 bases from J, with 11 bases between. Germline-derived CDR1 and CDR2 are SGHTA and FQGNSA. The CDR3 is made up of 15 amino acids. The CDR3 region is CASSLRGSFSYEQYF. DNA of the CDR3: TGTGCCAGCAGCTTAAGGGGGTCCTTCTCCTACGAGCAGTACTTC.

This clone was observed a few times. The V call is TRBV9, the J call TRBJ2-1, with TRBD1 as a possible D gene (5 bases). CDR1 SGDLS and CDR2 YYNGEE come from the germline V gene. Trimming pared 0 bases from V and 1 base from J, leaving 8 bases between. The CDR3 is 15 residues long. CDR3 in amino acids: CASSVEGASYNEQFF. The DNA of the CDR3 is TGTGCCAGCAGCGTAGAAGGGGCTTCCTACAATGAGCAGTTCTTC.

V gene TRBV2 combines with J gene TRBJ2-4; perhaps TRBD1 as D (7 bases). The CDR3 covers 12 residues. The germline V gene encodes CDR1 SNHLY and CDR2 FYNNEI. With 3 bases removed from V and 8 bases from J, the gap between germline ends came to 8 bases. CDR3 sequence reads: CASSDRGDIQYF. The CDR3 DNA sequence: TGTGCCAGCAGTGACAGGGGGGACATTCAGTACTTC. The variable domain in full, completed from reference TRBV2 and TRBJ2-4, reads EPEVTQTPSHQVTQMGQEVILRCVPISNHLYFYWYRQILGQKVEFLVSFYNNEISEKSEIFDDQFSVERPDGSNFTLKIRSTKLEDSAMYFCASSDRGDIQYFGAGTRLSVL.

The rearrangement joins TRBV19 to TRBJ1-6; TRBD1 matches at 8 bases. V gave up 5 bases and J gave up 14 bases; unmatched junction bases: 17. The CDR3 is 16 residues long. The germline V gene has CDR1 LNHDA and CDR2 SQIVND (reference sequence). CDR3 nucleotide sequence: TGTGCCAGTAGTCTTCGGACAGGGCCACTTTGGTCAGCCCTCCACTTT. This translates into CASSLRTGPLWSALHF.

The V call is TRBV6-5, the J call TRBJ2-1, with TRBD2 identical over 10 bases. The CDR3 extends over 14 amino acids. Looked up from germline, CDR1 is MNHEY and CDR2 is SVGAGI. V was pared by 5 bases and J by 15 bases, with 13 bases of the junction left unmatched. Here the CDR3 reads CASSLSSGGARRFF. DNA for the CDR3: TGTGCCAGCAGTCTTTCCAGCGGGGGGGCCCGCCGGTTCTTC.

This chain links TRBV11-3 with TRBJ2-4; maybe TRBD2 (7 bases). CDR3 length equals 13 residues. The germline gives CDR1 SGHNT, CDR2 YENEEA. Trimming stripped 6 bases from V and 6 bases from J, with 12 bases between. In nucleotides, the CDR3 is TGTGCCAGCAGTATGGGGGGGGCAAACATTCAGTACTTC. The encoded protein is CASSMGGANIQYF. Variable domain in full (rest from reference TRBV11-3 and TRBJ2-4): EAGVVQSPRYKIIEKKQPVAFWCNPISGHNTLYWYLQNLGQGPELLIRYENEEAVDDSQLPKDRFSAERLKGVDSTLKIQPAELGDSAVYLCASSMGGANIQYFGAGTRLSVL.

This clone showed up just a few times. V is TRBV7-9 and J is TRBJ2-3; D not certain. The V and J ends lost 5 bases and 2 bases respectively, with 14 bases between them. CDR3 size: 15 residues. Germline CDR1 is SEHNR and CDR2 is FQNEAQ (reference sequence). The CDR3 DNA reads TGTGCCAGCAGCCCTCTTGGAGTTTTCACAGATACGCAGTATTTT. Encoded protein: CASSPLGVFTDTQYF.

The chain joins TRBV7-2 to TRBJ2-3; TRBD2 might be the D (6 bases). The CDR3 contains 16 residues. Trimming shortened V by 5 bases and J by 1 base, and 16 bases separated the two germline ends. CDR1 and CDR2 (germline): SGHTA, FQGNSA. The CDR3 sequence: CASSREGSGRTDTQYF. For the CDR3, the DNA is TGTGCCAGCAGCAGAGAGGGTAGCGGACGCACAGATACGCAGTATTTT.

CDR3 region: CASAPGSYNSPLHF. The CDR3 DNA reads as TGTGCTAGTGCCCCCGGCTCCTATAATTCACCCCTCCACTTT. This chain connects TRBV12-5 to TRBJ1-6; no definite D call. The CDR3 is 14 amino acids. The germline V gene encodes CDR1 LGHNT and CDR2 FRNRAP. V shed 7 bases and J shed 0 bases, with 7 bases lying between them.

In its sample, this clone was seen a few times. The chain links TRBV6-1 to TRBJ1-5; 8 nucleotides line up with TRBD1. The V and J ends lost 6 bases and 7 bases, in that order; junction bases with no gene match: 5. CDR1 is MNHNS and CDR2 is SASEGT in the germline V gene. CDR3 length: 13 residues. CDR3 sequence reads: CASRASGGQPQHF. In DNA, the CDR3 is TGTGCCAGCAGAGCCTCAGGGGGCCAGCCCCAGCATTTT.

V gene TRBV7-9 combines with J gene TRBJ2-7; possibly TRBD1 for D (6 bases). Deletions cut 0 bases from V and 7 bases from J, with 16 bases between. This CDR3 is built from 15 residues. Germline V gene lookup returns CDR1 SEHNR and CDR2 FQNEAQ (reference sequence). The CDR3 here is CASSLAETGLGEQYF. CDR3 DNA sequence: TGTGCCAGCAGCTTAGCAGAAACAGGGTTAGGGGAGCAGTACTTC.

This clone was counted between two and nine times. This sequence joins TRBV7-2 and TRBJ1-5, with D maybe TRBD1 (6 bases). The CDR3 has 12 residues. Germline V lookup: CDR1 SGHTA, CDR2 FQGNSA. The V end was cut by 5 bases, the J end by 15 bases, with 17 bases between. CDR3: CASSLTLGGLHF. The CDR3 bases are TGTGCCAGCAGCCTCACACTCGGGGGGCTGCATTTT. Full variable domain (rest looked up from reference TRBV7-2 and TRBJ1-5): GAGVSQSPSNKVTEKGKDVELRCDPISGHTALYWYRQSLGQGLEFLIYFQGNSAPDKSGLPSDRFSAERTGGSVSTLTIQRTQQEDSAVYLCASSLTLGGLHFGDGTRLSIL.

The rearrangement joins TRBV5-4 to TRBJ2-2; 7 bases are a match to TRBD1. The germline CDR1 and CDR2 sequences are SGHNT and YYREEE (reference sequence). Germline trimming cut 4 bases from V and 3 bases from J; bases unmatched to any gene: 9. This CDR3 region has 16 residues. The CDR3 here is CASSRKPGGDTGELFF. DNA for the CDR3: TGTGCCAGCAGCCGTAAACCAGGGGGTGACACCGGGGAGCTGTTTTTT.

Written as DNA, the CDR3 is TGCGCCAGCAGCTCCCGGGTAGCGGGGGCCCCGCGGATGGAGCAGTACTTC. It encodes CASSSRVAGAPRMEQYF. The chain joins TRBV5-1 to TRBJ2-7, with 9 bases that match TRBD2. The CDR3 has 17 residues. V lost 3 bases to trimming and J lost 7 bases; unmatched junction nucleotides: 17. From germline, CDR1 is SGHRS and CDR2 YFSETQ. Using reference TRBV5-1 and TRBJ2-7 for the parts outside the CDR3, the full variable domain is KAGVTQTPRYLIKTRGQQVTLSCSPISGHRSVSWYQQTPGQGLQFLFEYFSETQRNKGNFPGRFSGRQFSNSRSEMNVSTLELGDSALYLCASSSRVAGAPRMEQYFGPGTRLTVT.

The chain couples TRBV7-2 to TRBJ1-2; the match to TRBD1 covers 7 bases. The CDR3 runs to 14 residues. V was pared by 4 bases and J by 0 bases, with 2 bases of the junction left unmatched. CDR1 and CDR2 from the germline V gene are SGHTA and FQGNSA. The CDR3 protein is CASSWDSSNYGYTF. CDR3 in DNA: TGTGCCAGCAGCTGGGACAGCTCTAACTATGGCTACACCTTC.

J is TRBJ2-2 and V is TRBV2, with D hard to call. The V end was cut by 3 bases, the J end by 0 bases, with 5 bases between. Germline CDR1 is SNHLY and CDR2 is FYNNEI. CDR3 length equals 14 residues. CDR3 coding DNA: TGTGCCAGCAGTGATGCGTCGAACACCGGGGAGCTGTTTTTT. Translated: CASSDASNTGELFF.

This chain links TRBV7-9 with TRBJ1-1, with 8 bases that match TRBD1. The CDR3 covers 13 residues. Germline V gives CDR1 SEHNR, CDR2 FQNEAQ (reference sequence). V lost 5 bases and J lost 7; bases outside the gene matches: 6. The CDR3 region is CASSLRDRSEAFF. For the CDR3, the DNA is TGTGCCAGCAGCCTCCGGGACAGGAGTGAAGCTTTCTTT.

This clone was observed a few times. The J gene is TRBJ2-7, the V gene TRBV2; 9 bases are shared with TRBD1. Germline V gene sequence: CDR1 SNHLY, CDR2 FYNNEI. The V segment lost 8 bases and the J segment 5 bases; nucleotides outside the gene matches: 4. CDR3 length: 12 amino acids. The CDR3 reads CASGTGNHEQYF. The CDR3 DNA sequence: TGTGCCAGCGGGACAGGGAACCACGAGCAGTACTTC. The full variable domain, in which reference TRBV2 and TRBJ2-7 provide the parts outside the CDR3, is EPEVTQTPSHQVTQMGQEVILRCVPISNHLYFYWYRQILGQKVEFLVSFYNNEISEKSEIFDDQFSVERPDGSNFTLKIRSTKLEDSAMYFCASGTGNHEQYFGPGTRLTVT.

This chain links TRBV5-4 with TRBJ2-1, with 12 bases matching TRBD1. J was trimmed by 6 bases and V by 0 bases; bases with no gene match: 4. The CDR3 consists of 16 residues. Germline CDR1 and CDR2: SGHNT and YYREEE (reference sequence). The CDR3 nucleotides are TGTGCCAGCAGCTTGGCCGGGACAGGGGGCCCCAATGAGCAGTTCTTC. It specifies CASSLAGTGGPNEQFF.

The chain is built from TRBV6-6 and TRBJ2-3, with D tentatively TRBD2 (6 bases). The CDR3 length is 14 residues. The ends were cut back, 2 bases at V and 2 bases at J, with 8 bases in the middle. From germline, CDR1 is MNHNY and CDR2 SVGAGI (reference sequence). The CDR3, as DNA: TGTGCCAGCAGTTACCGGGGGATCACAGATACGCAGTATTTT. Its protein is CASSYRGITDTQYF.

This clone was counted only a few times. The CDR3 loop reads CASSFSGGGNEQFF. The CDR3 nucleotides are TGTGCCAGCAGCTTTAGCGGGGGCGGCAATGAGCAGTTCTTC. The V gene is TRBV11-2, the J gene TRBJ2-1; 9 positions match TRBD2. Trimming removed 3 bases from V and 6 bases from J; junction bases left unmatched: 3. This CDR3 spans 14 amino acids. From germline, CDR1 is SGHAT and CDR2 FQNNGV.

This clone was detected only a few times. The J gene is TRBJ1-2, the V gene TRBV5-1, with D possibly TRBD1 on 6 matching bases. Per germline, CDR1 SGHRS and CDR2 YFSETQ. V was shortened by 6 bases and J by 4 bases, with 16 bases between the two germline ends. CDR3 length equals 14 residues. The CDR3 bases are TGCGCCAGCACCACCCCGGGGGGCCGCTATGGCTACACCTTC. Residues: CASTTPGGRYGYTF.

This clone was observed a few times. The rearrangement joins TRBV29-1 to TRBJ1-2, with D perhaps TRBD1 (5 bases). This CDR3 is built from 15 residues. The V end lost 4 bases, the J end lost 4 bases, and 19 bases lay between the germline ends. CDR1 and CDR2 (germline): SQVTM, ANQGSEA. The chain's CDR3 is CSVGIFQGTPYGYTF. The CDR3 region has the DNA TGCAGCGTTGGGATCTTTCAGGGCACCCCCTATGGCTACACCTTC.

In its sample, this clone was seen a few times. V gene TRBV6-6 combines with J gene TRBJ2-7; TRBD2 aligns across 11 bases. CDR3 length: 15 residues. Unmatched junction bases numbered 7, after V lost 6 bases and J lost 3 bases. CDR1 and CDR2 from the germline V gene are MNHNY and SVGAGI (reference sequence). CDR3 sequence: CASRFLAGGRYEQYF. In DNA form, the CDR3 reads TGTGCCAGCAGATTCCTAGCGGGGGGCCGCTACGAGCAGTACTTC.

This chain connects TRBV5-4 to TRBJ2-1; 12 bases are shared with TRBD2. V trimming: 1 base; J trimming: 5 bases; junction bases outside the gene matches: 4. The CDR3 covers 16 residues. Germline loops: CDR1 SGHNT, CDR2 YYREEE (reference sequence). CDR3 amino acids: CASSLNGLAGNNEQFF. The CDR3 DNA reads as TGTGCCAGCAGCTTGAATGGACTAGCGGGGAACAATGAGCAGTTCTTC.

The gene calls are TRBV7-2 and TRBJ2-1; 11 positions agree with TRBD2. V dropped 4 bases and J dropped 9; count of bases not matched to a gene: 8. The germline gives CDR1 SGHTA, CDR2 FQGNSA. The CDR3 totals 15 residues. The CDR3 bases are TGTGCCAGCAGCTCTATAGCGGGGGGGCTGGGTGAGCAGTTCTTC. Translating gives CASSSIAGGLGEQFF.

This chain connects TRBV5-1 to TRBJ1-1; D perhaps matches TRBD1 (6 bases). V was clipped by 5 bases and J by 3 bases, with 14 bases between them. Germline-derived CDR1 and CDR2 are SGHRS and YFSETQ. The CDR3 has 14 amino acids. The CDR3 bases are TGCGCCAGCAGGAGGACAGCGGACGACACTGAAGCTTTCTTT. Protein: CASRRTADDTEAFF. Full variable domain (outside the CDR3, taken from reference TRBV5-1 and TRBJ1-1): KAGVTQTPRYLIKTRGQQVTLSCSPISGHRSVSWYQQTPGQGLQFLFEYFSETQRNKGNFPGRFSGRQFSNSRSEMNVSTLELGDSALYLCASRRTADDTEAFFGQGTRLTVV.

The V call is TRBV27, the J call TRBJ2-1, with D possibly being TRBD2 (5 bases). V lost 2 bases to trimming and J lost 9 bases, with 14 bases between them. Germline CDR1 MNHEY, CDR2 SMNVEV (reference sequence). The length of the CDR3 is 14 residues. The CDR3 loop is CASSLLAVNSEQFF. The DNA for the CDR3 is TGTGCCAGCAGTTTACTAGCCGTCAACAGTGAGCAGTTCTTC.